The clone carrying this T cell receptor beta chain was detected ten times or more. The data stem from a study of patients and donors after allogeneic stem cell transplantation. The CDR3 covers 12 residues. V lost 2 bases and J lost 11, with 12 bases in between. MiXCR was run by TCRdb on the RT-PCR reads, yielding one entry per CDR3 protein. Among roughly 960,000 distinct CDR3 sequences listed, about 20% were seen once. V gene TRBV12-3 or TRBV12-4 combines with J gene TRBJ1-1; tentatively, D is TRBD1 (5 bases). The receptor comes from a human donor who was either an allogeneic HSCT recipient or a stem cell or donor lymphocyte infusion donor (not recorded which). It is not recorded whose cells these are; they may come from a transplant donor. The sample taken for sequencing was blood, either unsorted or a sorted T cell fraction (not recorded which). CDR3 region: CASSLYQGGAFF. The CDR3 DNA reads TGTGCCAGCAGTTTATATCAGGGCGGGGCTTTCTTT.